This entry features one T cell receptor beta chain sequence. Its antigen remains unknown. Method: immunoSEQ multiplex PCR; TCRdb's copy keeps in-frame clones and lacks some. The sample has tens of thousands of clones, more than 75% seen once. This specimen belongs to a study of T cell responses to AZD1222 COVID-19 vaccine. Study background: Combined were second doses at about 4 or about 12 weeks.

The CDR3 totals 16 residues. The V end lost 1 base, the J end lost 0 bases, and 7 bases lay between the germline ends. CDR1 is MGHDK, CDR2 SYGVNS, per germline. Overall study findings and caveats: The number of AZD1222 recipients seropositive at baseline was only five or six.

The V gene is TRBV25-1, the J gene TRBJ1-6; D gene ambiguous. Sequenced here: peripheral blood, sampled on day 0 of AZD1222 vaccination. This sequence originates from an adult in good health. CDR3 sequence: CASSELGSSYNSPLHF. CDR3 DNA: TGTGCCAGCAGTGAATTAGGGAGCTCCTATAATTCACCCCTCCACTTT.